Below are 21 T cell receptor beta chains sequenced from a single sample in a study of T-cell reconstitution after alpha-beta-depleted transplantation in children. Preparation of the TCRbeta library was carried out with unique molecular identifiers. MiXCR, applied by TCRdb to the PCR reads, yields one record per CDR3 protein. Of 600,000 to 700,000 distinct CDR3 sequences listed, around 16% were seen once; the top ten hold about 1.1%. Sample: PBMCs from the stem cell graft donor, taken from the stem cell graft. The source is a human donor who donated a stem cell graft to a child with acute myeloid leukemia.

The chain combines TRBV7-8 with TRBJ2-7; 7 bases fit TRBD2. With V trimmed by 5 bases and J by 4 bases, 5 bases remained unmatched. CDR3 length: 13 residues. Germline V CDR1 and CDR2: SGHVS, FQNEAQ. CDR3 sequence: CASSRGLRYEQYF. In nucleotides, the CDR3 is TGTGCCAGCAGCCGGGGACTAAGGTACGAGCAGTACTTC. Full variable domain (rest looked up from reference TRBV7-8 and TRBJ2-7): GAGVSQSPRYKVAKRGQDVALRCDPISGHVSLFWYQQALGQGPEFLTYFQNEAQLDKSGLPSDRFFAERPEGSVSTLKIQRTQQEDSAVYLCASSRGLRYEQYFGPGTRLTVT.

The CDR3 is CASSYLQGPTEAFF. In DNA form, the CDR3 reads TGTGCCAGCAGTTACTTACAGGGGCCCACTGAAGCTTTCTTT. The chain links TRBV6-5 to TRBJ1-1; TRBD1 aligns across 7 bases. Germline V gives CDR1 MNHEY, CDR2 SVGAGI. V lost 1 base to trimming and J lost 4 bases; unmatched junction nucleotides: 3. This CDR3 spans 14 amino acids.

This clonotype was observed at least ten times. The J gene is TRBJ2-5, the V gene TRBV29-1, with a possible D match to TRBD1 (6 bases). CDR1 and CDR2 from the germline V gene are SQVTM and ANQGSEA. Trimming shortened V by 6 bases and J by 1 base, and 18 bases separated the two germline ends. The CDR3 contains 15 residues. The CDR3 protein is CSVGALGQPQETQYF. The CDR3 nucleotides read TGCAGCGTCGGCGCCCTCGGACAGCCCCAAGAGACCCAGTACTTC.

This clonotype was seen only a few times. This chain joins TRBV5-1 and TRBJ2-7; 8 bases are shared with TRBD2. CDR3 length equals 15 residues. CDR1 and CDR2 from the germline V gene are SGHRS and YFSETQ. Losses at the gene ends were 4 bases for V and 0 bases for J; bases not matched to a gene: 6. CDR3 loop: CASSPGGVSSYEQYV. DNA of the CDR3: TGCGCCAGCAGCCCGGGGGGGGTTAGCTCCTACGAGCAGTACGTC.

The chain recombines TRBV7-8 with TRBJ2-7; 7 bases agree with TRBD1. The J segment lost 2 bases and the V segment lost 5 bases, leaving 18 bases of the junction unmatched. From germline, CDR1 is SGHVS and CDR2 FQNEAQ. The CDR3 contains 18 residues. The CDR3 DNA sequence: TGTGCCAGCAGCCCGGTGGGAATCCGTCGGGACAGCCCCTACGAGCAGTACTTC. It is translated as CASSPVGIRRDSPYEQYF.

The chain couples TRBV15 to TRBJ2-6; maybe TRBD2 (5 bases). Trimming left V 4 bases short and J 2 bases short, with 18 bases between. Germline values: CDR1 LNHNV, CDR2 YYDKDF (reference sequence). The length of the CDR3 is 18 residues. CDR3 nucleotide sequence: TGTGCCACCAGCACGTCGGCTGGGCGGGTCCCTGGGGCCAACGTCCTGACTTTC. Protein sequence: CATSTSAGRVPGANVLTF.

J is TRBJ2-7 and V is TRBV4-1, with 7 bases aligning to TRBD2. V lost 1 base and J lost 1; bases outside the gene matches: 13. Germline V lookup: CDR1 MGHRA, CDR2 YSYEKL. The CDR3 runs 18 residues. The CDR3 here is CASSQGGESGDFSYEQYF. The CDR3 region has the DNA TGCGCCAGCAGCCAAGGTGGGGAAAGCGGGGACTTTTCCTACGAGCAGTACTTC.

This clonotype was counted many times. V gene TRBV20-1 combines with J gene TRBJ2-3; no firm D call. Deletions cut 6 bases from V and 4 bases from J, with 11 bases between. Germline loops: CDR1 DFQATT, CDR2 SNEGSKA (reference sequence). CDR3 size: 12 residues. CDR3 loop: CSATRLPDTQYF. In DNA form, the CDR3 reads TGCAGTGCCACGCGACTGCCAGATACGCAGTATTTT.

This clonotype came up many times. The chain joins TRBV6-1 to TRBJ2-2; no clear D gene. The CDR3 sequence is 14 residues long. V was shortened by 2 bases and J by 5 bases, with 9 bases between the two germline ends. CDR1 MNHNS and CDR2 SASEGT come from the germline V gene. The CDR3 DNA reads TGTGCCAGCAGTGAAACCGAACCAACCGGGGAGCTGTTTTTT. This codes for CASSETEPTGELFF.

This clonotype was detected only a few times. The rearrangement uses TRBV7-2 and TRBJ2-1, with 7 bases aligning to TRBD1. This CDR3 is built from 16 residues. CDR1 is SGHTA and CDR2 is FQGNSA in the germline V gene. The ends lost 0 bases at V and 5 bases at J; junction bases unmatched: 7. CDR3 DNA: TGTGCCAGCAGCTTAGCCGGACAGGCCCATGACAATGAGCAGTTCTTC. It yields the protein CASSLAGQAHDNEQFF.

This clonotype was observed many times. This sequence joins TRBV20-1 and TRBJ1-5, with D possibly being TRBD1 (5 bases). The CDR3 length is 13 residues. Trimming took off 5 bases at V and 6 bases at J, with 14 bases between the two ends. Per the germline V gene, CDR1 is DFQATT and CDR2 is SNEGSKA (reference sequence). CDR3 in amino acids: CSAPGAPGQPQHF. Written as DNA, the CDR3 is TGCAGTGCTCCCGGGGCGCCGGGTCAGCCCCAGCATTTT.

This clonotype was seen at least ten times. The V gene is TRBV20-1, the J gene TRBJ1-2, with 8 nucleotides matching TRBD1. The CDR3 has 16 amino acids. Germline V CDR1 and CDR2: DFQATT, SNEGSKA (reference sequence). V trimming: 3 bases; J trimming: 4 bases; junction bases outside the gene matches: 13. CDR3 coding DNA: TGCAGTGCTAGCACTCCCCTCCCGGGACAGGCCTATGGCTACACCTTC. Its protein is CSASTPLPGQAYGYTF.

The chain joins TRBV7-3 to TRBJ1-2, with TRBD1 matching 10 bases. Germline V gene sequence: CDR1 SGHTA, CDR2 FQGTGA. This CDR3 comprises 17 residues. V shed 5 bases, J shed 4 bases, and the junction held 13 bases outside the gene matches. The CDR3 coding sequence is TGTGCCAGCAGCCCAAATCCCGCGACAGGGGGCGGCTATGGCTACACCTTC. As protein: CASSPNPATGGGYGYTF.

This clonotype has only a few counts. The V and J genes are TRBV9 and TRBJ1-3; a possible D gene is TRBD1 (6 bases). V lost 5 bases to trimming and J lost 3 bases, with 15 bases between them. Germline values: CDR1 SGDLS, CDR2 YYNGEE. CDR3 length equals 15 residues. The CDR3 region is CASSPGAGSGNTIYF. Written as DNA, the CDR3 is TGTGCCAGCAGTCCGGGGGCGGGCAGTGGAAACACCATATATTTT.

The CDR3 DNA sequence: TGCAGTGCTAGAGCTTGGACCATCGCAACTAATGAAAAACTGTTTTTT. Protein: CSARAWTIATNEKLFF. The V gene is TRBV20-1, the J gene TRBJ1-4, with unresolved D. Germline V gene lookup returns CDR1 DFQATT and CDR2 SNEGSKA (reference sequence). Trimming took 1 base from V and 0 from J, leaving 12 bases between them. This CDR3 has 16 residues.

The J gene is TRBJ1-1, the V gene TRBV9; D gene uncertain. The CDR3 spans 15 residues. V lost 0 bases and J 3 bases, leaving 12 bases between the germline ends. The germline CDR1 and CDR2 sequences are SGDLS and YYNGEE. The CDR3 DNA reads TGTGCCAGCAGCGTAGCCCCGGATCTGGACACTGAAGCTTTCTTT. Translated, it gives CASSVAPDLDTEAFF.

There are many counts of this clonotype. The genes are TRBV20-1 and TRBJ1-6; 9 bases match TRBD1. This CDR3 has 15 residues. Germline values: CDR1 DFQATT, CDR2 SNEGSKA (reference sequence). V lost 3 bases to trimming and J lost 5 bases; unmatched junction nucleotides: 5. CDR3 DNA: TGCAGTGCTAGTAGGACAGGGGAAAATAATTCACCCCTCCACTTT. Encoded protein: CSASRTGENNSPLHF.

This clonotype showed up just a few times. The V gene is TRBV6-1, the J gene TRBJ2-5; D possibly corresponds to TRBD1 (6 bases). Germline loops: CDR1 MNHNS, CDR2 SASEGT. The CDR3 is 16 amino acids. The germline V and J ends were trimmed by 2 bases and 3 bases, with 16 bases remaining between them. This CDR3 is CASSESLTGWEETQYF. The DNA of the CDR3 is TGTGCCAGCAGTGAATCGCTGACAGGTTGGGAAGAGACCCAGTACTTC.

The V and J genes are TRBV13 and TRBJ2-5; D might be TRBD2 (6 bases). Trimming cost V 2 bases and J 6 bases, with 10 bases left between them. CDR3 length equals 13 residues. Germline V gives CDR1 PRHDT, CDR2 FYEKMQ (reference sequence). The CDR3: CASSLWGGKTQYF. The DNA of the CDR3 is TGTGCCAGCAGCTTATGGGGAGGAAAGACCCAGTACTTC.

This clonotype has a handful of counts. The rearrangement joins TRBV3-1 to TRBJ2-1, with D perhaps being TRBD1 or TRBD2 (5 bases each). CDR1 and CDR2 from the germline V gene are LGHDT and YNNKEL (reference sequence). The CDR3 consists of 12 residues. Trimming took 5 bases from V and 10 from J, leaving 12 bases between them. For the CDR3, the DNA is TGTGCCAGCAGCTTACCGGGACCCGAGCAGTTCTTC. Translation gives CASSLPGPEQFF.

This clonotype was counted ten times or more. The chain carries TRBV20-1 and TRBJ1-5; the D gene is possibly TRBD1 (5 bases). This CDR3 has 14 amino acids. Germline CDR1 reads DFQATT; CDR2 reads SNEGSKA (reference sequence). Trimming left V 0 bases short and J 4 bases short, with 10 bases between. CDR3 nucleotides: TGCAGTGCTAGAGATCCGGGGCCTAATCAGCCCCAGCATTTT. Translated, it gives CSARDPGPNQPQHF.